The 2 T cell receptor beta chains presented below share a single source sample, sequenced in a study of blood T cells in healthy people across ages. Together with a sample-barcoded 5' primer, a J-beta primer mix was included in a second PCR lasting about 7 to 11 cycles. A single record per CDR3 protein comes from TCRdb applying MiXCR to the 5' RACE reads. The sample has hundreds of thousands of distinct CDR3 sequences; about 62% are singletons. The sample consisted of blood. The receptors come from a man under 40 in good health.

The V and J genes are TRBV18 and TRBJ2-1; D unresolved. The CDR3 runs 15 residues. Looked up from germline, CDR1 is KGHSH and CDR2 is LQKENI. V was pared by 0 bases and J by 0 bases, with 6 bases between. In DNA, the CDR3 is TGTGCCAGCTCACCACCGCTAGTCTCCTACAATGAGCAGTTCTTC. This encodes CASSPPLVSYNEQFF.

This rearrangement joins TRBV3-1 to TRBJ2-5, with TRBD2 matching over 7 bases. Germline trimming cut 7 bases from V and 3 bases from J; bases unmatched to any gene: 8. Germline CDR1 reads LGHDT; CDR2 reads YNNKEL (reference sequence). CDR3 length: 14 residues. The CDR3 DNA is TGTGCCAGCAACTACCTAGCGGAAGAAGAGACCCAGTACTTC. Amino acid sequence: CASNYLAEEETQYF.